This entry is about one T cell receptor (beta chain). This CDR3 is 14 amino acids long. Germline V gives CDR1 MDHEN, CDR2 SYDVKM. Germline trimming cut 7 bases from V and 5 bases from J; bases unmatched to any gene: 10. The sample originates from a study of blood T cells in healthy people across ages. A sample-barcoded 5' primer and a J-beta primer mix were used in a second PCR of roughly 7 to 12 cycles. TCRdb redid the calling of the 5' RACE reads with MiXCR, one entry per CDR3 protein. The table shows 1,500,000 or so distinct CDR3 sequences, with roughly 43% occurring only once. This chain joins TRBV28 and TRBJ2-5; TRBD1 aligns across 7 bases. Sequenced: blood. This clonotype originated in a woman aged 18-29 years in good health. The CDR3 sequence: CASNPITGAETQYF. In DNA form, the CDR3 reads TGTGCCAGCAATCCCATTACAGGGGCCGAGACCCAGTACTTC.